A selection of T cell receptor beta chains follows, all from one sample in a study of T cells in localized non-small cell lung cancer. Sequencing was performed with immunoSEQ multiplex PCR; in TCRdb, only in-frame clones are kept and a portion is missing. The sample has about 48,000 clones, around 77% seen once. The specimen comprised peripheral blood, sampled before any cancer treatment. Every receptor here comes from a man between 40 and 69 years old with stage I squamous cell lung carcinoma. Each CDR3 is given with its conserved first and last residue. D genes are given only for firm matches. Clone size appears in some rows only: once, few, many, or a class for an expanded clone.

DNA	CDR3	V	D	J	size
TGTGCCAGCAGCCAAGAGGATTATTCACCCCTCCACTTT	CASSQEDYSPLHF	TRBV4-2	.	TRBJ1-6	few
TGTGCCAGCAGCCCGAAGGGGACTACTAATAATTCACCCCTCCACTTT	CASSPKGTTNNSPLHF	TRBV5-4	.	TRBJ1-6	.
TGTGCCAGCAGCTTAGGGTTTGGCCAGGGGCATGTGACAGATACGCAGTATTTT	CASSLGFGQGHVTDTQYF	TRBV11-3	.	TRBJ2-3	.
TGTGCCAGCAGTTACGGGACAGAAAATGAAAAACTGTTTTTT	CASSYGTENEKLFF	TRBV6-5	TRBD1	TRBJ1-4	.
TGTGCCAGCAGTGAGGGTTGGGCAGGTGGAAAACTGTTTTTT	CASSEGWAGGKLFF	TRBV6-1	.	TRBJ1-4	.
TGTGCCAGCAGTGACGGACAGAGTGGCACAGATACGCAGTATTTT	CASSDGQSGTDTQYF	TRBV2	.	TRBJ2-3	.
TGTGCCAGCAGCCCCCCCGGGGGGACAGGGGGCTACGAGCAGTACTTC	CASSPPGGTGGYEQYF	TRBV7-9	TRBD1	TRBJ2-7	.
TGTGCCAGCAGCCGCAACACCGGGGAGCTGTTTTTT	CASSRNTGELFF	TRBV7-9	.	TRBJ2-2	.
TGTGCCAGCAGTCCGAGACGGAGAGGTGAAGCTTTCTTT	CASSPRRRGEAFF	TRBV28	.	TRBJ1-1	.
TGTGCCACAAGGAACCGGACAGTATTCAATCAGCCCCAGCATTTT	CATRNRTVFNQPQHF	TRBV19	.	TRBJ1-5	.
TGTGCCAGCAGCTTGGGTGTGGGTGAAGCTTTCTTT	CASSLGVGEAFF	TRBV5-6	.	TRBJ1-1	.
TGCGCCAGCAGCCAAGATGGCAGGGGAACAGCTTTCTTT	CASSQDGRGTAFF	TRBV4-1	.	TRBJ1-1	.
TGTGCCAGCAGGGGACTAGCGGGCGAAGGGCAGTACTTC	CASRGLAGEGQYF	TRBV6-5	TRBD2	TRBJ2-7	.
TGTGCCAGTAGTGCCCTGCGAAGGGGCGACTATGGCTACACCTTC	CASSALRRGDYGYTF	TRBV19	.	TRBJ1-2	.